This TCR beta chain was sequenced during a study of T cells in Graves' hyperthyroidism and ophthalmopathy. Amplification of TCR beta CDR3 regions used RNA as the template. Initially, a first-round RT-PCR of the TCR CDR3 employed the HTBI primer set. MiXCR was run by TCRdb on the multiplex PCR reads, yielding one entry per CDR3 protein. The data hold around 210,000 distinct CDR3 sequences, with around 16% observed a single time. The hyperthyroidism was newly diagnosed and had lasted under 2 months; the patients were aged 18 to 65. On the basis of clinical symptoms, serum thyroxine and TRAb, thyroid ultrasound and orbital computed tomography, diagnoses were made. This CDR3 contains 13 residues. The ends were cut back, 5 bases at V and 2 bases at J, with 11 bases in the middle. From germline, CDR1 is GTSNPN and CDR2 SVGIG (reference sequence). This clonotype is a singleton in its sample. This may stem from a read error, because a much larger clone lies one nucleotide away.

What was sequenced was blood. The genes are TRBV30 and TRBJ2-3; the D is unclear. The TCR was taken from a woman aged 50 to 60 with Graves' hyperthyroidism. In nucleotides, the CDR3 is TGTGCCTGGGCCCGGGTGTCCACAGATACGCAGTATTTT. Its translation: CAWARVSTDTQYF.